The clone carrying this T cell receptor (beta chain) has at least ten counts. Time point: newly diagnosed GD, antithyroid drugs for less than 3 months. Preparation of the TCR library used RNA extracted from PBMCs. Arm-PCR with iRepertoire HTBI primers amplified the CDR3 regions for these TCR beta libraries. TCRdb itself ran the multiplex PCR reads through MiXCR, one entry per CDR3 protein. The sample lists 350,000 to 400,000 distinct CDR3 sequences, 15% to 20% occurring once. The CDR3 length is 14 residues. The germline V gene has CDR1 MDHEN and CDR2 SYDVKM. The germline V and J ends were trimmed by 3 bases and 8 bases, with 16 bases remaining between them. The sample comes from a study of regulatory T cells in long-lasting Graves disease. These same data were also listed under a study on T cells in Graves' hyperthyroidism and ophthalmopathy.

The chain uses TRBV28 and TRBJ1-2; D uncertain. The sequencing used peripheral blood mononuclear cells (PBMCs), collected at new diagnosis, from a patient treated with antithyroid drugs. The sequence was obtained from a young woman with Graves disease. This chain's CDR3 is CASSFPLNIGGYTF. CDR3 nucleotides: TGTGCCAGCAGTTTCCCCTTAAACATCGGCGGCTACACCTTC.